This note documents a single T cell receptor (beta chain) sequence. The CDR3 has 14 residues. Germline trimming cut 3 bases from V and 7 bases from J; bases unmatched to any gene: 7. Germline-derived CDR1 and CDR2 are DFQATT and SNEGSKA (reference sequence). This specimen comes from a study of blood T cell repertoires in COVID-19. Study in general: Collection of acute and convalescent COVID-19 samples took place in the United States, Italy and Spain. The cDNA or gDNA used as material had been derived from T cells, B-cell-depleted T cells, or PBMCs.

In the original workflow: Amplification with reference gene primers provided the estimates of nucleated cell counts. Libraries were prepared by immunoSEQ multiplex PCR; TCRdb keeps only in-frame clonotypes and omits some of them. V and J calls and clone size are those listed in that table; D and trimming were worked out from the DNA. The sample has about 70,000 clones; roughly three quarters are singletons. J is TRBJ2-1 and V is TRBV20-1; 9 nucleotides align to TRBD1. The material sequenced was peripheral blood. The origin of this receptor is a man older than 75 with acute or convalescent COVID-19. CDR3 sequence (DNA): TGCAGTGCTAGTTTAACAGGGGGCTTGAATGAGCAGTTCTTC. Translation gives CSASLTGGLNEQFF.